These 21 T cell receptor beta chains were all obtained from the same sample, sequenced in a study of T cell responses to AZD1222 COVID-19 vaccine. The method was immunoSEQ multiplex PCR; TCRdb's version includes in-frame clones alone and lacks a portion of them. The sample has about 190,000 clones, approximately 91% seen once; the top ten hold more than 0.75%. The sample consisted of peripheral blood, taken on day 0 of AZD1222 vaccination. The receptors derive from an adult in good health.

The J gene is TRBJ1-4, the V gene TRBV2; D uncertain. Germline loops: CDR1 SNHLY, CDR2 FYNNEI. Trimming shortened V by 1 base and J by 0 bases, and 15 bases separated the two germline ends. The CDR3 covers 18 residues. CDR3 DNA: TGTGCCAGCAGTGAAGTCGGCCCTTTCCCCCCAACTAATGAAAAACTGTTTTTT. This gives the protein CASSEVGPFPPTNEKLFF.

The V and J genes are TRBV11-2 and TRBJ1-1; TRBD1 aligns across 11 bases. The trim removed 5 bases at V and 1 base at J, leaving 3 bases unmatched. In germline, CDR1 is SGHAT, CDR2 FQNNGV. The CDR3 totals 15 residues. For the CDR3, the DNA is TGTGCCAGCAGCCTCGGGACAGGGGGGAACACTGAAGCTTTCTTT. Amino acids: CASSLGTGGNTEAFF.

About this clone: Other DNA sequences from this sample encode an identical CDR3 as well. V and J are TRBV7-3 and TRBJ1-2; perhaps TRBD1 as D (5 bases). V was shortened by 2 bases and J by 6 bases, with 22 bases between the two germline ends. There are 17 residues in the CDR3. Per germline, CDR1 SGHTA and CDR2 FQGTGA. This CDR3 reads CASSLRPRGGGTDGYTF. Written as DNA, the CDR3 is TGTGCCAGCAGCTTACGGCCTAGGGGCGGGGGGACCGATGGCTACACCTTC.

This clone was picked up one time. This sequence joins TRBV19 and TRBJ1-5, with a possible D match to TRBD1 (5 bases). V lost 6 bases and J lost 4, with 10 bases in between. Germline V gene sequence: CDR1 LNHDA, CDR2 SQIVND (reference sequence). This CDR3 contains 13 residues. The CDR3 spells CASSRSGNQPQHF. In DNA form, the CDR3 reads TGTGCCAGTAGCCGTTCAGGGAATCAGCCCCAGCATTTT.

The CDR3: CASRTRGGNQPQHF. The CDR3 DNA sequence: TGTGCCAGCAGAACCCGGGGAGGGAATCAGCCCCAGCATTTT. The J gene is TRBJ1-5, the V gene TRBV27; D gene uncertain. This CDR3 is built from 14 residues. V was shortened by 6 bases and J by 4 bases, with 13 bases between the two germline ends. Germline V gene sequence: CDR1 MNHEY, CDR2 SMNVEV (reference sequence).

Remarks on this clone: Additional DNA sequences in this sample encode the identical CDR3. The CDR3: CASSLSGTGELFF. The CDR3 DNA reads TGCGCCAGCAGCTTGTCGGGTACCGGGGAGCTGTTTTTT. V is TRBV5-1 and J is TRBJ2-2; no definite D call. The germline V and J ends were trimmed by 1 base and 5 bases, with 6 bases remaining between them. Per germline, CDR1 SGHRS and CDR2 YFSETQ. The CDR3 sequence is 13 residues long.

The chain has TRBV19 and TRBJ2-1; possibly TRBD1 or TRBD2 for D (5 bases each). The germline gives CDR1 LNHDA, CDR2 SQIVND (reference sequence). The germline V and J ends were trimmed by 6 bases and 7 bases, with 19 bases remaining between them. This CDR3 contains 15 residues. In nucleotides, the CDR3 is TGTGCCAGTAGAGGGACGGGATTGTCGTCAAATGAGCAGTTCTTC. This gives the protein CASRGTGLSSNEQFF.

The chain couples TRBV28 to TRBJ2-5; D is unclear. Trimming shortened V by 5 bases and J by 6 bases, and 19 bases separated the two germline ends. The CDR3 is 15 amino acids. Germline CDR1 is MDHEN and CDR2 is SYDVKM. The chain's CDR3 is CASSPGQPKGQTQYF. The CDR3 nucleotides are TGTGCCAGCAGTCCGGGCCAGCCCAAAGGCCAGACCCAGTACTTC. The complete variable domain, with remaining parts taken from reference TRBV28 and TRBJ2-5, reads DVKVTQSSRYLVKRTGEKVFLECVQDMDHENMFWYRQDPGLGLRLIYFSYDVKMKEKGDIPEGYSVSREKKERFSLILESASTNQTSMYLCASSPGQPKGQTQYFGPGTRLLVL.

The chain couples TRBV12-3 or TRBV12-4 to TRBJ1-2, with D uncertain. The CDR3 length is 12 residues. V was shortened by 3 bases and J by 4 bases, with 6 bases between the two germline ends. CDR3 nucleotide sequence: TGTGCCAGCAGTTTTAAGGCCTATGGCTACACCTTC. It is translated as CASSFKAYGYTF.

This chain links TRBV20-1 with TRBJ2-1; 7 bases map to TRBD2. J gave up 15 bases and V 4 bases, and 9 bases lay outside the gene matches. Germline CDR1 DFQATT, CDR2 SNEGSKA (reference sequence). This CDR3 spans 11 amino acids. The CDR3 reads CSATAGVSRFF. The CDR3 DNA reads TGCAGTGCTACTGCGGGGGTCTCGCGGTTCTTC.

The chain carries TRBV5-4 and TRBJ1-6, with D hard to call. Per the germline V gene, CDR1 is SGHNT and CDR2 is YYREEE (reference sequence). Trimming stripped 5 bases from V and 6 bases from J, with 9 bases between. CDR3 length: 13 residues. The CDR3 bases are TGTGCCAGCAGTTTAAAGGGTAATTCACCCCTCCACTTT. It encodes CASSLKGNSPLHF.

The rearrangement links TRBV6-1 to TRBJ1-6; no clear D gene. V was clipped by 2 bases and J by 11 bases, with 16 bases between them. Germline-derived CDR1 and CDR2 are MNHNS and SASEGT. The CDR3 loop spans 15 amino acids. The CDR3 nucleotides read TGTGCCAGCAGTGAAAGTTGGCTTCATAGGGCACCCCTCCACTTT. It codes for CASSESWLHRAPLHF.

The chain couples TRBV5-1 to TRBJ1-4; a possible D gene is TRBD1 (6 bases). Trimming took 2 bases from V and 5 from J, leaving 13 bases between them. CDR1 and CDR2 (germline): SGHRS, YFSETQ. The CDR3 totals 15 residues. CDR3 DNA sequence: TGCGCCAGCAGCTTCACAGGGCCGGGGAATGAAAAACTGTTTTTT. It yields the protein CASSFTGPGNEKLFF.

This clone was seen a single time. This rearrangement joins TRBV5-1 to TRBJ2-3; D not certain. This CDR3 has 13 residues. Germline V gene sequence: CDR1 SGHRS, CDR2 YFSETQ. Trimming left V 1 base short and J 1 base short, with 4 bases between. Here the CDR3 reads CASSLRRTDTQYF. Here the CDR3 DNA reads TGCGCCAGCAGCTTGAGGCGCACAGATACGCAGTATTTT. The variable domain in full, completed from reference TRBV5-1 and TRBJ2-3, reads KAGVTQTPRYLIKTRGQQVTLSCSPISGHRSVSWYQQTPGQGLQFLFEYFSETQRNKGNFPGRFSGRQFSNSRSEMNVSTLELGDSALYLCASSLRRTDTQYFGPGTRLTVL.

This clone turned up a few times. The V and J genes are TRBV7-6 and TRBJ2-7; D uncertain. Looked up from germline, CDR1 is SGHVS and CDR2 is FNYEAQ. This CDR3 has 15 residues. With 1 base removed from V and 0 bases from J, the gap between germline ends came to 10 bases. The CDR3 here is CASSLDPWGSYEQYF. The CDR3 DNA follows: TGTGCCAGCAGCTTAGACCCATGGGGCTCCTACGAGCAGTACTTC. The full variable domain, completed using reference TRBV7-6 and TRBJ2-7, is GAGVSQSPRYKVTKRGQDVALRCDPISGHVSLYWYRQALGQGPEFLTYFNYEAQQDKSGLPNDRFSAERPEGSISTLTIQRTEQRDSAMYRCASSLDPWGSYEQYFGPGTRLTVT.

As concerns this clone: Other nucleotide sequences from this sample produce the same CDR3. The chain uses TRBV5-5 and TRBJ1-5; no firm D call. The germline V gene has CDR1 SGHKS and CDR2 YYEKEE (reference sequence). V was pared by 1 base and J by 4 bases, with 3 bases between. The CDR3 spans 12 residues. Here the CDR3 DNA reads TGTGCCAGCAGCTTGAATAATCAGCCCCAGCATTTT. Amino acid sequence: CASSLNNQPQHF. Full variable domain (remainder filled in from reference TRBV5-5 and TRBJ1-5): DAGVTQSPTHLIKTRGQQVTLRCSPISGHKSVSWYQQVLGQGPQFIFQYYEKEERGRGNFPDRFSARQFPNYSSELNVNALLLGDSALYLCASSLNNQPQHFGDGTRLSIL.

The chain joins TRBV27 to TRBJ2-4; no definite D call. The CDR3 spans 17 residues. V was clipped by 6 bases and J by 0 bases, with 18 bases between them. Per the germline V gene, CDR1 is MNHEY and CDR2 is SMNVEV (reference sequence). The CDR3 nucleotides are TGTGCCAGCAGCCCTTTCCCCCGGCTCCAAGCCAAAAACATTCAGTACTTC. Its protein product is CASSPFPRLQAKNIQYF.

A remark on this clone: Additional DNA sequences in this sample encode the identical CDR3. The rearrangement links TRBV3-1 (or the pseudogene TRBV3-2) to TRBJ2-7; 10 nucleotides line up with TRBD1. The germline V gene has CDR1 LGHDT and CDR2 YNNKEL (reference sequence). With V trimmed by 6 bases and J by 3 bases, 5 bases remained unmatched. The CDR3 sequence is 14 residues long. In DNA, the CDR3 is TGTGCCAGCAGACCCGGGACAGGGGTCTACGAGCAGTACTTC. It translates to CASRPGTGVYEQYF.

The chain links TRBV5-1 to TRBJ2-7, with 8 bases matching TRBD1. The CDR3 has 14 residues. V shed 0 bases and J 4 bases; nucleotides not matched to a gene: 3. Germline CDR1 and CDR2: SGHRS and YFSETQ. The CDR3 nucleotides read TGCGCCAGCAGCTTGGCAGGGGGCATATACGAGCAGTACTTC. Amino acids: CASSLAGGIYEQYF.

The chain is built from TRBV6-2 or TRBV6-3 and TRBJ2-7; D remains ambiguous. The CDR3 loop spans 17 amino acids. Trimming took 5 bases from V and 0 from J, leaving 20 bases between them. Germline V gene lookup returns CDR1 MNHEY and CDR2 SVGEGT. CDR3 nucleotide sequence: TGTGCCAGCAGTCATGACGGTTTAGGAACCAGCTCCTACGAGCAGTACTTC. Amino acids: CASSHDGLGTSSYEQYF.

This chain links TRBV11-3 with TRBJ2-3; D not certain. V gave up 1 base and J gave up 1 base, with 9 bases separating them. This CDR3 contains 15 residues. CDR1 SGHNT and CDR2 YENEEA come from the germline V gene. The CDR3 spells CASSLVGGGTDTQYF. The CDR3 coding sequence is TGTGCCAGCAGCTTAGTCGGTGGGGGCACAGATACGCAGTATTTT.